These T cell receptor beta chains were read from a single sample in a study of Graves' ophthalmopathy and Graves' hyperthyroidism. Via MiXCR, TCRdb re-called the multiplex PCR reads, giving one row per CDR3 protein. Seen here are about 640,000 distinct CDR3 sequences, about two fifths observed once, and the top ten hold over 2.5%. Source material: peripheral blood. These receptors all stem from an adult man with Graves' ophthalmopathy. Each CDR3 is given with its conserved first and last residue. Fields, in order: J gene, V gene, CDR3 protein.

TRBJ1-2 | TRBV7-9 | CASSQDQPGPYGYTF
TRBJ1-1 | TRBV7-9 | CASSLGGRQVNTEAFF
TRBJ2-7 | TRBV4-1 | CASSQGLAGGVYEQYF
TRBJ2-5 | TRBV9 | CASRRLAGGSQETQYF
TRBJ1-2 | TRBV7-9 | CASSQGEGTATYGYTF
TRBJ1-6 | TRBV7-8 | CASSYGTWNSPLHF
TRBJ1-1 | TRBV25-1 | CASSLVGPLTMNTEAFF
TRBJ2-5 | TRBV10-2 | CASSEGRALQETQYF
TRBJ1-5 | TRBV7-9 | CASSPNVQGFDQPQHF
TRBJ2-6 | TRBV4-2 | CASSLTGGNTEAF
TRBJ1-5 | TRBV7-8 | CASRTGINQPQHF
TRBJ2-7 | TRBV19 | CASSTGDTYEQYF
TRBJ2-7 | TRBV2 | CASTGGVQYEQYF
TRBJ2-7 | TRBV5-6 | CASSPWDREYEQYF
TRBJ1-2 | TRBV10-3 | CASRVQGAPGYTF